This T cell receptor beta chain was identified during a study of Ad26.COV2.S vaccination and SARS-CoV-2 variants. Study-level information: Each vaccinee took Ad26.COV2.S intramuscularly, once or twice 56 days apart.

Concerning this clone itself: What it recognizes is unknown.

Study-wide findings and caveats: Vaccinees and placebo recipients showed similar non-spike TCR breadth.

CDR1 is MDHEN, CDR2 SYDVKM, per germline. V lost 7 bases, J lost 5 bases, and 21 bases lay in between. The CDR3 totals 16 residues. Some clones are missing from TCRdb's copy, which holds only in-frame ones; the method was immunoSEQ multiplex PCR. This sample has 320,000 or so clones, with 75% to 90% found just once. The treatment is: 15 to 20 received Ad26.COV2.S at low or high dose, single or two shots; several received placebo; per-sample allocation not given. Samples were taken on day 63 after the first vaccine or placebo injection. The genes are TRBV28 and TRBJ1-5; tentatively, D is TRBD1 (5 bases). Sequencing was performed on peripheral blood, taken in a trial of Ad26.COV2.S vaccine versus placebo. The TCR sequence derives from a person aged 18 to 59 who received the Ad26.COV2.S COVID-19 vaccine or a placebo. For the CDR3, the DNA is TGTGCCAGCACCAGCTGGTCCCGACAGACCGATCAGCCCCAGCATTTT. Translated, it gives CASTSWSRQTDQPQHF.